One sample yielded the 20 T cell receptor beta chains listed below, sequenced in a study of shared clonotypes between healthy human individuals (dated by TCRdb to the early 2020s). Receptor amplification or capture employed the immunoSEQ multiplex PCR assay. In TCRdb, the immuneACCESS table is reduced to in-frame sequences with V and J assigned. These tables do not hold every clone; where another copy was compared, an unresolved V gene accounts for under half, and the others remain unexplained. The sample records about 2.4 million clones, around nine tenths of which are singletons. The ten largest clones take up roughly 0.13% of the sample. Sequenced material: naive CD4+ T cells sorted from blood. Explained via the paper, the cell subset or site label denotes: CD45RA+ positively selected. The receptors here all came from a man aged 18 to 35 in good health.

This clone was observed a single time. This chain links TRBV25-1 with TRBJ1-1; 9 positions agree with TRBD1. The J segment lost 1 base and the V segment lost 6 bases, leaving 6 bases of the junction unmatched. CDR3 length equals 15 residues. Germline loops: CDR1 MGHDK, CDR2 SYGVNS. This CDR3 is CASRIGTGRNTEAFF. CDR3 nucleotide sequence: TGTGCCAGCAGGATAGGGACAGGGAGGAACACTGAAGCTTTCTTT.

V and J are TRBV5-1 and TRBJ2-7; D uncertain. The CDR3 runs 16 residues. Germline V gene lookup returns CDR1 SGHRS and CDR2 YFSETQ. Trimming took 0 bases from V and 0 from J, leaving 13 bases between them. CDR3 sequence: CASSLGSVLGSYEQYF. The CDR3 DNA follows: TGCGCCAGCAGCTTGGGTTCGGTATTGGGCTCCTACGAGCAGTACTTC. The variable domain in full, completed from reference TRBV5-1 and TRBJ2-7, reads KAGVTQTPRYLIKTRGQQVTLSCSPISGHRSVSWYQQTPGQGLQFLFEYFSETQRNKGNFPGRFSGRQFSNSRSEMNVSTLELGDSALYLCASSLGSVLGSYEQYFGPGTRLTVT.

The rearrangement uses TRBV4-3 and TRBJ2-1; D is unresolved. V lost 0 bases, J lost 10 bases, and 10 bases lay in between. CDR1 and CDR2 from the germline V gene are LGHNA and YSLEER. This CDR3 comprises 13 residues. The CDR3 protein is CASSQDLVREQFF. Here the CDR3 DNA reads TGCGCCAGCAGCCAAGATTTAGTACGGGAGCAGTTCTTC.

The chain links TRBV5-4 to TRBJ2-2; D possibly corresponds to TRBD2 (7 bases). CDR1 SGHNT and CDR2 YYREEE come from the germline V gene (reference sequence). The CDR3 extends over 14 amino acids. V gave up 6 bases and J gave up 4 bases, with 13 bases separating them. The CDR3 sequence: CASTPRGGTGELFF. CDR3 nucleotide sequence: TGTGCCAGCACCCCGAGGGGGGGCACCGGGGAGCTGTTTTTT.

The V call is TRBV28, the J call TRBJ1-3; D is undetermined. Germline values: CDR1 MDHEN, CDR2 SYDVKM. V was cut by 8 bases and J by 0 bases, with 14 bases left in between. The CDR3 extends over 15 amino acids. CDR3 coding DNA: TGTGCCAGCCGGGGAGGCGTCTCCTCTGGAAACACCATATATTTT. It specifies CASRGGVSSGNTIYF.

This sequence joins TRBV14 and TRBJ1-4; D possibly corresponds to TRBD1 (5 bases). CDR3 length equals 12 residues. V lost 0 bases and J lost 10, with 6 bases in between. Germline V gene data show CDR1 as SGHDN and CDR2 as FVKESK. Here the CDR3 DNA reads TGTGCCAGCAGCCAAGACAGGGTAAAACTGTTTTTT. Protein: CASSQDRVKLFF.

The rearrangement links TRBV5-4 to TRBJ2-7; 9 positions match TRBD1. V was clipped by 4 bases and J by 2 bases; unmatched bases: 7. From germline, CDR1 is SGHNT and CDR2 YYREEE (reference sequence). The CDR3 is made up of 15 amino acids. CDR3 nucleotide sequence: TGTGCCAGCAGCCCTACCGGGACAGGGACCTACGAGCAGTACTTC. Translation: CASSPTGTGTYEQYF.

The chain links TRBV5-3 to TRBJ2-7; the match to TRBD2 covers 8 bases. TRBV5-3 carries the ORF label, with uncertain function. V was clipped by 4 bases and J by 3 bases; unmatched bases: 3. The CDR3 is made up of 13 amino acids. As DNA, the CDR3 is TGTGCCAGAAGCCCCGGGGGGGTCTACGAGCAGTACTTC. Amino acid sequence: CARSPGGVYEQYF.

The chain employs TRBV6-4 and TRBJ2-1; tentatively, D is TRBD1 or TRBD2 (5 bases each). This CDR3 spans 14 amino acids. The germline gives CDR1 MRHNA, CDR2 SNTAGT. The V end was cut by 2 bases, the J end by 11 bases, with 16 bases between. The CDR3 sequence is CASSDTTRDRKQFF. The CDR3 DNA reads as TGTGCCAGCAGTGACACAACCCGGGACCGTAAGCAGTTCTTC.

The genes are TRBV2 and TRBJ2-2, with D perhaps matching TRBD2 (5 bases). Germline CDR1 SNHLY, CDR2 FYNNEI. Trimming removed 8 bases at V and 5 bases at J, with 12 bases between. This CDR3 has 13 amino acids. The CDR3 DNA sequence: TGTGCCAGCGGAGGAAGGTCGACCGGGGAGCTGTTTTTT. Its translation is CASGGRSTGELFF.

In DNA form, the CDR3 reads TGTGCTAGTGGTTTGGCCCGGGGGACGGGAGGGGTTTACGAGCAGTACTTC. It yields the protein CASGLARGTGGVYEQYF. This sequence joins TRBV12-5 and TRBJ2-7; 8 positions match TRBD2. CDR3 size: 17 residues. The V segment lost 1 base and the J segment 4 bases; nucleotides outside the gene matches: 12. The V gene's germline CDR1 is LGHNT and CDR2 FRNRAP. Filled out from reference TRBV12-5 and TRBJ2-7, the complete variable domain reads DARVTQTPRHKVTEMGQEVTMRCQPILGHNTVFWYRQTMMQGLELLAYFRNRAPLDDSGMPKDRFSAEMPDATLATLKIQPSEPRDSAVYFCASGLARGTGGVYEQYFGPGTRLTVT.

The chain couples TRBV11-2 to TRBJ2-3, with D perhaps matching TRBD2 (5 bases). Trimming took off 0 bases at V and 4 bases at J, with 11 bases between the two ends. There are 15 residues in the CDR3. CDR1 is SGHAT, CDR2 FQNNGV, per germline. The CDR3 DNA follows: TGTGCCAGCAGCTTAGAAACTAGTTTTCCAGATACGCAGTATTTT. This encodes CASSLETSFPDTQYF.

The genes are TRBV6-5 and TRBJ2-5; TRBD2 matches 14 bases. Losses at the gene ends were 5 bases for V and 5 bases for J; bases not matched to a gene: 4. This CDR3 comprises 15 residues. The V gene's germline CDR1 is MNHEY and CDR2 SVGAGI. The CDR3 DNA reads TGTGCCAGCAGTCTGGGACTAGCGGGAGTGGAGACCCAGTACTTC. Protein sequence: CASSLGLAGVETQYF.

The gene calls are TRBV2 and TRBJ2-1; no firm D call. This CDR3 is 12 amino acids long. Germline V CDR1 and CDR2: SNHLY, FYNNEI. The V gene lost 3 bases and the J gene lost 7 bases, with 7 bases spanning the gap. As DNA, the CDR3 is TGTGCCAGCAGTGATGGTACAAATGAGCAGTTCTTC. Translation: CASSDGTNEQFF.

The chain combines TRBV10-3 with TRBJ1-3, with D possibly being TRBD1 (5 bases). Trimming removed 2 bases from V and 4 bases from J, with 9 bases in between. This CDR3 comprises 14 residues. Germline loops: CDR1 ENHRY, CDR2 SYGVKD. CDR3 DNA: TGTGCCATCAGTGAGGGGACTCAGGGAAACACCATATATTTT. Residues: CAISEGTQGNTIYF.

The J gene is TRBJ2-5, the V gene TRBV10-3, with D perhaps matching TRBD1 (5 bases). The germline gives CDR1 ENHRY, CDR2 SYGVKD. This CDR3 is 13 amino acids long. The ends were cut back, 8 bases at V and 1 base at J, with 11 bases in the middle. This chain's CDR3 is CAIAWGSQETQYF. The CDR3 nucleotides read TGTGCCATCGCTTGGGGCAGCCAAGAGACCCAGTACTTC.

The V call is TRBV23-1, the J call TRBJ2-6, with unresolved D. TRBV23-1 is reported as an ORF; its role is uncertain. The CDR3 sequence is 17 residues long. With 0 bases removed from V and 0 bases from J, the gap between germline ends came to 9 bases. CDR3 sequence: CASSQSPANSGANVLTF. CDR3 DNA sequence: TGCGCCAGCAGTCAATCGCCGGCCAACTCTGGGGCCAACGTCCTGACTTTC.

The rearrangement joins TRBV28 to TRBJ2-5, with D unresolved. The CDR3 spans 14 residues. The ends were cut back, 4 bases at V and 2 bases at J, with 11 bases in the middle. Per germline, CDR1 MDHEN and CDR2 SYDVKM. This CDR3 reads CASSSSWGQETQYF. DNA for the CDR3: TGTGCCAGCAGTTCCTCCTGGGGTCAAGAGACCCAGTACTTC.

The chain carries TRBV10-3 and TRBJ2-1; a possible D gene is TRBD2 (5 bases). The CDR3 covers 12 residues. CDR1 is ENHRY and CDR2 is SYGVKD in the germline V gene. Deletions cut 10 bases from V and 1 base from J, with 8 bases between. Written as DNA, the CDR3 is TGTGCCAGCAGCGGTTCCTACAATGAGCAGTTCTTC. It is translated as CASSGSYNEQFF.

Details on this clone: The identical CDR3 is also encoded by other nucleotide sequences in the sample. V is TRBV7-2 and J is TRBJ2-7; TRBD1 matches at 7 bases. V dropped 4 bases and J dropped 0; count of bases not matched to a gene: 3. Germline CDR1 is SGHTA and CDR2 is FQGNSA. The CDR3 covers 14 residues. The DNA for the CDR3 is TGTGCCAGCAGCTCTGACAGGGCCTCCTACGAGCAGTACTTC. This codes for CASSSDRASYEQYF.